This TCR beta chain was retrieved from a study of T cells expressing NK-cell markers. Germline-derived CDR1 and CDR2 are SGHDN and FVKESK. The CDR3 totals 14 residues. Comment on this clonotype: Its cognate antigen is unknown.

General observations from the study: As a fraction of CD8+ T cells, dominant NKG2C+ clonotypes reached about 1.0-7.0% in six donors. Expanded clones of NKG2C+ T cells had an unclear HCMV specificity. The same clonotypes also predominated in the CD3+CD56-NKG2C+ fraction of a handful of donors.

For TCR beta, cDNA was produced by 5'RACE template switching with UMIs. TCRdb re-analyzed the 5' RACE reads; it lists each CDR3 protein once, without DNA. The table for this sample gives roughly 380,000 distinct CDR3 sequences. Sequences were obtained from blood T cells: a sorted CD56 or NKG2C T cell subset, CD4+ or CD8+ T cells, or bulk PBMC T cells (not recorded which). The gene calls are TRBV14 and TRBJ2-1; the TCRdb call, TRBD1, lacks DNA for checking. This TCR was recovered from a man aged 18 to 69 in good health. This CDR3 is CASSPRTGRNEQFF.